These 26 T cell receptor beta chains came from one sample sequenced in a study of Tregs in tolerant kidney transplant recipients. Profiling relied on immunoSEQ multiplex PCR, and the TCRdb table lists in-frame clones only, not all of them. The table shows approximately 100,000 clones, with roughly 93% occurring only once. The sequencing here drew on CD4+ T cells from blood, taken before the transplant. These receptors came from a human donor who received a combined kidney and bone marrow transplant.

On this clone itself: At one end, the junction sequence differs from germline, possibly due to a read error. The CDR3 DNA follows: TGCGCCAGCAGCCCAGGGACTAGCGGGTCGGACGCCGGGGGGCTGTTTTTT. Its protein product is CASSPGTSGSDAGGLFF. This chain links TRBV5-1 with TRBJ2-2; 12 bases are shared with TRBD2. The germline V gene has CDR1 SGHRS and CDR2 YFSETQ. This CDR3 contains 17 residues.

The chain links TRBV28 to TRBJ2-3; D is undetermined. V was clipped by 3 bases and J by 3 bases, with 4 bases between them. The CDR3 is made up of 12 amino acids. Germline lookup yields CDR1 MDHEN and CDR2 SYDVKM. The CDR3: CASSFLTDTQYF. DNA for the CDR3: TGTGCCAGCAGTTTCTTAACAGATACGCAGTATTTT.

In this sample, this clone turned up a few times. The chain joins TRBV6-1 to TRBJ1-1; no reliable D call. V lost 3 bases to trimming and J lost 6 bases, with 11 bases between them. CDR1 is MNHNS, CDR2 SASEGT, per germline. The CDR3 sequence is 13 residues long. The CDR3 spells CASSDWAFAEAFF. In nucleotides, the CDR3 is TGTGCCAGCAGTGATTGGGCCTTTGCTGAAGCTTTCTTT.

This clone turned up a few times. V and J are TRBV5-1 and TRBJ2-5, with TRBD1 identical over 8 bases. V dropped 4 bases and J dropped 3; count of bases not matched to a gene: 2. The CDR3 is 13 residues long. Germline-derived CDR1 and CDR2 are SGHRS and YFSETQ. CDR3 nucleotide sequence: TGCGCCAGCAGCCAGGGGGCGGAAGAGACCCAGTACTTC. Encoded protein: CASSQGAEETQYF. Looking up the rest from reference TRBV5-1 and TRBJ2-5 gives the full variable domain: KAGVTQTPRYLIKTRGQQVTLSCSPISGHRSVSWYQQTPGQGLQFLFEYFSETQRNKGNFPGRFSGRQFSNSRSEMNVSTLELGDSALYLCASSQGAEETQYFGPGTRLLVL.

J is TRBJ2-7 and V is TRBV5-6; 7 bases align to TRBD1. Germline CDR1 SGHDT, CDR2 YYEEEE. The trim removed 7 bases at V and 3 bases at J, leaving 13 bases unmatched. The CDR3 length is 15 residues. Written as DNA, the CDR3 is TGTGCCAGCCAGGGGGTTGGGACATTGAGCTACGAGCAGTACTTC. Its protein product is CASQGVGTLSYEQYF.

The rearrangement joins TRBV30 to TRBJ1-2, with unresolved D. V lost 0 bases and J 14 bases, leaving 19 bases between the germline ends. From germline, CDR1 is GTSNPN and CDR2 SVGIG (reference sequence). The CDR3 contains 13 residues. The CDR3 loop is CAWSVGNTATWTF. CDR3 coding DNA: TGTGCCTGGAGTGTTGGTAATACAGCCACTTGGACCTTC.

This clone was seen a single time. The gene calls are TRBV14 and TRBJ1-4; weak D call: TRBD1 (5 bases). Germline V gene data show CDR1 as SGHDN and CDR2 as FVKESK. The CDR3 sequence is 14 residues long. V was clipped by 6 bases and J by 7 bases, with 15 bases between them. CDR3 in amino acids: CASSGGDLFEKLFF. The CDR3 DNA follows: TGTGCCAGCAGTGGGGGGGACCTTTTTGAAAAACTGTTTTTT. The variable domain in full, with the rest retrieved from reference TRBV14 and TRBJ1-4, is EAGVTQFPSHSVIEKGQTVTLRCDPISGHDNLYWYRRVMGKEIKFLLHFVKESKQDESGMPNNRFLAERTGGTYSTLKVQPAELEDSGVYFCASSGGDLFEKLFFGSGTQLSVL.

This chain links TRBV11-1 with TRBJ2-5; TRBD2 might be the D (6 bases). Between the trimmed V and J ends, which lost 2 bases and 2 bases, there was a span of 15 bases. This CDR3 is 16 amino acids long. Germline lookup yields CDR1 SGHAT and CDR2 FQDESV (reference sequence). This CDR3 reads CASSLSGGTRQETQYF. The DNA for the CDR3 is TGTGCCAGCAGCTTATCCGGGGGAACGCGTCAAGAGACCCAGTACTTC.

V usage is TRBV18 and J usage is TRBJ2-7; D might be TRBD2 (6 bases). Germline V gene sequence: CDR1 KGHSH, CDR2 LQKENI. The CDR3 extends over 16 amino acids. The ends were cut back, 2 bases at V and 2 bases at J, with 16 bases in the middle. CDR3 region: CASSPTGPGRTYEQYF. The CDR3 coding sequence is TGTGCCAGCTCACCAACGGGCCCCGGGAGAACCTACGAGCAGTACTTC.

This chain connects TRBV6-7 to TRBJ2-1, with 11 bases lining up with TRBD2. TRBV6-7 falls under the ORF class, with uncertain function. The CDR3 is made up of 16 amino acids. V gave up 6 bases and J gave up 6 bases; unmatched junction bases: 10. The CDR3 coding sequence is TGTGCCAGCAGCTCTCGGATAGCGGGAGGGATCAATGAGCAGTTCTTC. This codes for CASSSRIAGGINEQFF.

V usage is TRBV4-1 and J usage is TRBJ2-3; D perhaps matches TRBD2 (6 bases). This CDR3 is 16 amino acids long. Trimming left V 4 bases short and J 0 bases short, with 14 bases between. CDR1 is MGHRA and CDR2 is YSYEKL in the germline V gene. For the CDR3, the DNA is TGCGCCAGCAGCCGAGTGGGGGGATTTAGCACAGATACGCAGTATTTT. It is translated as CASSRVGGFSTDTQYF.

The sample holds one count of this clone. The V call is TRBV27, the J call TRBJ1-1, with D possibly matching TRBD1 (6 bases). This CDR3 region has 14 residues. Looked up from germline, CDR1 is MNHEY and CDR2 is SMNVEV (reference sequence). Between the trimmed V and J ends, which lost 5 bases and 11 bases, there was a span of 21 bases. The chain's CDR3 is CASSRGGVDFMAFF. The CDR3, as DNA: TGTGCCAGCAGTAGGGGGGGGGTCGACTTCATGGCTTTCTTT.

The CDR3 coding sequence is TGTGCCAGCAGCCAAAATTACCTGGGAGAGTCCGCCGACGAGCAGTACTTC. Translated: CASSQNYLGESADEQYF. V usage is TRBV4-2 and J usage is TRBJ2-7; TRBD2 might be the D (5 bases). Trimming cost V 2 bases and J 5 bases, with 22 bases left between them. CDR1 LGHNA and CDR2 YNFKEQ come from the germline V gene. The CDR3 has 17 amino acids.

The chain is built from TRBV7-8 and TRBJ1-2; D might be TRBD1 (5 bases). The CDR3 covers 12 residues. Germline CDR1 and CDR2: SGHVS and FQNEAQ. The ends were cut back, 4 bases at V and 5 bases at J, with 8 bases in the middle. The DNA for the CDR3 is TGTGCCAGCAGCTCGGGGGGGTATGGCTACACCTTC. Translated, it gives CASSSGGYGYTF.

The chain has TRBV7-2 and TRBJ2-7, with TRBD1 matching over 12 bases. Trimming removed 4 bases from V and 6 bases from J; junction bases left unmatched: 10. This CDR3 spans 16 amino acids. Germline V CDR1 and CDR2: SGHTA, FQGNSA. The DNA for the CDR3 is TGTGCCAGCAGCTCCACTACCGGGACAGGGGGCGGCGAGCAGTACTTC. It is translated as CASSSTTGTGGGEQYF.

In its sample, this clone was seen once. The chain has TRBV14 and TRBJ2-3, with a weak D call TRBD2 (5 bases). The CDR3 covers 14 residues. Germline V lookup: CDR1 SGHDN, CDR2 FVKESK. The germline V and J ends were trimmed by 0 bases and 6 bases, with 10 bases remaining between them. CDR3 region: CASSQDLASDTQYF. CDR3 coding DNA: TGTGCCAGCAGCCAAGATCTAGCCTCGGATACGCAGTATTTT.

This clone was picked up one time. The CDR3: CASTGDRVNTEAFF. CDR3 coding DNA: TGTGCCAGTACCGGGGACAGGGTCAACACTGAAGCTTTCTTT. The rearrangement uses TRBV19 and TRBJ1-1, with 9 bases matching TRBD1. CDR1 LNHDA and CDR2 SQIVND come from the germline V gene (reference sequence). CDR3 size: 14 residues. The V gene end was trimmed by 7 bases and the J gene end by 2 bases; junction bases not matched to a gene: 5.

The rearrangement uses TRBV11-2 and TRBJ2-7, with TRBD2 matching 10 bases. Germline V CDR1 and CDR2: SGHAT, FQNNGV. The V segment lost 4 bases and the J segment 8 bases; nucleotides outside the gene matches: 8. The CDR3 extends over 14 amino acids. The CDR3 sequence is CASSSQAGGKKQYF. The CDR3 nucleotides are TGTGCCAGCAGCTCCCAAGCGGGAGGGAAGAAGCAGTACTTC.

This rearrangement joins TRBV28 to TRBJ2-5; 9 nucleotides match TRBD1. Trimming removed 2 bases from V and 5 bases from J; junction bases left unmatched: 12. The CDR3 runs 17 residues. Germline CDR1 MDHEN, CDR2 SYDVKM. CDR3 sequence reads: CASSLDRDRVWGETQYF. CDR3 nucleotide sequence: TGTGCCAGCAGTTTAGACAGGGACAGGGTATGGGGGGAGACCCAGTACTTC.

The gene calls are TRBV29-1 and TRBJ2-3, with TRBD1 as a possible D gene (5 bases). Looked up from germline, CDR1 is SQVTM and CDR2 is ANQGSEA. CDR3 length: 14 amino acids. V gave up 8 bases and J gave up 2 bases, with 17 bases separating them. Here the CDR3 reads CSFRPQGDTDTQYF. Here the CDR3 DNA reads TGCAGCTTCCGGCCACAAGGGGACACAGATACGCAGTATTTT.

This chain links TRBV7-3 with TRBJ2-1; TRBD1 might be the D (6 bases). V was clipped by 3 bases and J by 7 bases, with 16 bases between them. Germline loops: CDR1 SGHTA, CDR2 FQGTGA. The CDR3 totals 15 residues. The CDR3 is CASSLFRQVKNEQFF. The CDR3 nucleotides read TGTGCCAGCAGCTTGTTTCGACAGGTCAAGAATGAGCAGTTCTTC.

V and J are TRBV7-6 and TRBJ2-6; TRBD2 is a possible D gene (7 bases). This CDR3 has 16 amino acids. Trimming removed 5 bases from V and 1 base from J, with 12 bases in between. CDR1 and CDR2 from the germline V gene are SGHVS and FNYEAQ. The CDR3 DNA follows: TGTGCCAGCAGCCCTAGGGGGGGATCTGGGGCCAACGTCCTGACTTTC. Amino acids: CASSPRGGSGANVLTF. Using reference TRBV7-6 and TRBJ2-6 for the parts outside the CDR3, the full variable domain is GAGVSQSPRYKVTKRGQDVALRCDPISGHVSLYWYRQALGQGPEFLTYFNYEAQQDKSGLPNDRFSAERPEGSISTLTIQRTEQRDSAMYRCASSPRGGSGANVLTFGAGSRLTVL.

The table lists this clone with a count of one. One end of the junction varies from germline; a read error may be responsible. This chain connects TRBV18 to TRBJ2-7; 7 bases agree with TRBD2. This CDR3 is 14 amino acids long. The germline gives CDR1 KGHSH, CDR2 LQKENI. As DNA, the CDR3 is TGTGCCAGTTCACACCCGGGGGGCTCCTACGAGCAGTACTTC. It translates to CASSHPGGSYEQYF.

The chain recombines TRBV7-2 with TRBJ1-6, with 7 bases lining up with TRBD1. With 4 bases clipped from V and 8 bases from J, the junction kept 8 bases outside the gene matches. The CDR3 totals 15 residues. Germline V CDR1 and CDR2: SGHTA, FQGNSA. The CDR3 bases are TGTGCCAGCAGCTCTCATGGGACAGATTATTCACCCCTCCACTTT. This sequence encodes CASSSHGTDYSPLHF.

The chain employs TRBV4-3 and TRBJ2-2; TRBD1 aligns across 8 bases. Losses at the gene ends were 1 base for V and 3 bases for J; bases not matched to a gene: 1. The germline CDR1 and CDR2 sequences are LGHNA and YSLEER. The CDR3 sequence is 15 residues long. The CDR3: CASSQGGQDTGELFF. The DNA for the CDR3 is TGCGCCAGCAGCCAAGGGGGACAGGACACCGGGGAGCTGTTTTTT.

This rearrangement joins TRBV30 to TRBJ1-3; no reliable D call. Germline loops: CDR1 GTSNPN, CDR2 SVGIG (reference sequence). V was cut by 0 bases and J by 0 bases, with 9 bases left in between. The CDR3 has 15 residues. The CDR3 spells CAWSVRRTSGNTIYF. Here the CDR3 DNA reads TGTGCCTGGAGTGTACGGAGGACCTCTGGAAACACCATATATTTT. Full variable domain (rest looked up from reference TRBV30 and TRBJ1-3): SQTIHQWPATLVQPVGSPLSLECTVEGTSNPNLYWYRQAAGRGLQLLFYSVGIGQISSEVPQNLSASRPQDRQFILSSKKLLLSDSGFYLCAWSVRRTSGNTIYFGEGSWLTVV.